The TCR beta chain under discussion was sequenced for a study of blood T cell repertoires in COVID-19. Study-wide context: COVID-19 samples collected from the United States, Italy and Spain covered acute and convalescent phases. PBMCs, B-cell-depleted T cells, or T cells provided the cDNA or gDNA that made up the material.

How the authors handled the data: Reference gene primer amplification gave estimated nucleated cell counts. Profiled with immunoSEQ multiplex PCR; TCRdb holds only in-frame clones, not every one. The D gene and trimming were derived from the DNA, and the V and J assignments and clone size from that table. The data contain 89,000 or so clones, 70% to 90% of them singletons. The germline CDR1 and CDR2 sequences are SGHVS and FQNEAQ. The V end was cut by 3 bases, the J end by 4 bases, with 9 bases between. There are 13 residues in the CDR3. This chain links TRBV7-8 with TRBJ2-5; unclear D gene. This receptor was taken from a human donor in a cohort sampled during active COVID-19. Sequences were obtained from peripheral blood. The CDR3 region is CASSFGRLETQYF. The CDR3 DNA is TGTGCCAGCAGCTTTGGGCGCCTAGAGACCCAGTACTTC.